Listed below are T cell receptor beta chains from one sample, sequenced in a study of T cells in Graves' hyperthyroidism and ophthalmopathy. MiXCR was run by TCRdb on the multiplex PCR reads, yielding one entry per CDR3 protein. The sample carries around 690,000 distinct CDR3 sequences, 15% to 20% recorded once. Source material: blood. All receptors derive from a man aged 50 to 60 with Graves' hyperthyroidism. CDR3s include the opening cysteine and the closing phenylalanine or tryptophan. The D gene is left open where the match is weak. Size is stated for part of the rows, as once, few or many counts, or as a class when the clone is expanded.

j_call v_call clone_size d_call cdr3_nt cdr3_aa
TRBJ2-7 TRBV7-2 NA NA TGTGCCAGCAGCCTTCTACGACTCGGCGAGCAGTACTTC CASSLLRLGEQYF
TRBJ1-2 TRBV27 NA TRBD1 TGTGCCAGCAGTTTAAAGGGACAGGGCTATGGCTACACCTTC CASSLKGQGYGYTF
TRBJ1-2 TRBV5-6 many NA TGTGCCAGCAGCTTTAAGTCCGTGTCTGGCTACACCTTC CASSFKSVSGYTF
TRBJ1-1 TRBV24-1 many NA TGTGCCACCAGTGAGATGACTCACGAGAACACTGAAGCTTTCTTT CATSEMTHENTEAFF
TRBJ2-3 TRBV7-9 NA TRBD2 TGTGCCAGCAGCTTATCTCCTAGCGGCGTCACAGATACGCAGTATTTT CASSLSPSGVTDTQYF
TRBJ2-1 TRBV6-2/TRBV6-3 many TRBD2 TGTGCCAGCAGTCCTGGGACTAGCCGAAATGAGCAGTTCTTC CASSPGTSRNEQFF
TRBJ2-5 TRBV2 many NA TGTGCCAGCAGTGGGGCTAGTCGGGAGACCCAGTACTTC CASSGASRETQYF
TRBJ1-5 TRBV15 NA NA TGTGCCACCAGCAGAGTCCCCCTCCGGAGGGGCAATCAGCCCCAGCATTTT CATSRVPLRRGNQPQHF
TRBJ2-7 TRBV4-1 NA NA TGCGCCAGCAGCCAAGGGCTCAGAAACGGCGAGCAGTACTTC CASSQGLRNGEQYF
TRBJ2-1 TRBV10-3 few NA TGTGCCATCACCCGGGACCCCGCGTCAGATGAGCAGTTCTTC CAITRDPASDEQFF
TRBJ2-2 TRBV11-2 many NA TGTGCCAGCCTGGGGGCTAGCGTCACCGGGGAGCTGTTTTTT CASLGASVTGELFF
TRBJ1-3 TRBV13 NA NA TGTGCCAGCAGCTTATCACATTCAGGAAACACCATATATTTT CASSLSHSGNTIYF
TRBJ2-1 TRBV6-1 few NA TGTGCCAGCGCCCGGGCCCCCTACAATGAGCAGTTCTTC CASARAPYNEQFF
TRBJ2-6 TRBV6-6 few NA TGTGCCAGCAGTTACTCCCAGGCTGGGGCCAACGTCCTGACTTTC CASSYSQAGANVLTF
TRBJ2-6 TRBV9 NA NA TGTGCCAGCACCGCATTGGGGGGGCCTCCCACTGGGGCCAACGTCCTGACTTTC CASTALGGPPTGANVLTF
TRBJ2-1 TRBV6-2/TRBV6-3 few NA TGTGCCAGCAGTTATCTGTCAGAATACAATGAGCAGTTCTTC CASSYLSEYNEQFF